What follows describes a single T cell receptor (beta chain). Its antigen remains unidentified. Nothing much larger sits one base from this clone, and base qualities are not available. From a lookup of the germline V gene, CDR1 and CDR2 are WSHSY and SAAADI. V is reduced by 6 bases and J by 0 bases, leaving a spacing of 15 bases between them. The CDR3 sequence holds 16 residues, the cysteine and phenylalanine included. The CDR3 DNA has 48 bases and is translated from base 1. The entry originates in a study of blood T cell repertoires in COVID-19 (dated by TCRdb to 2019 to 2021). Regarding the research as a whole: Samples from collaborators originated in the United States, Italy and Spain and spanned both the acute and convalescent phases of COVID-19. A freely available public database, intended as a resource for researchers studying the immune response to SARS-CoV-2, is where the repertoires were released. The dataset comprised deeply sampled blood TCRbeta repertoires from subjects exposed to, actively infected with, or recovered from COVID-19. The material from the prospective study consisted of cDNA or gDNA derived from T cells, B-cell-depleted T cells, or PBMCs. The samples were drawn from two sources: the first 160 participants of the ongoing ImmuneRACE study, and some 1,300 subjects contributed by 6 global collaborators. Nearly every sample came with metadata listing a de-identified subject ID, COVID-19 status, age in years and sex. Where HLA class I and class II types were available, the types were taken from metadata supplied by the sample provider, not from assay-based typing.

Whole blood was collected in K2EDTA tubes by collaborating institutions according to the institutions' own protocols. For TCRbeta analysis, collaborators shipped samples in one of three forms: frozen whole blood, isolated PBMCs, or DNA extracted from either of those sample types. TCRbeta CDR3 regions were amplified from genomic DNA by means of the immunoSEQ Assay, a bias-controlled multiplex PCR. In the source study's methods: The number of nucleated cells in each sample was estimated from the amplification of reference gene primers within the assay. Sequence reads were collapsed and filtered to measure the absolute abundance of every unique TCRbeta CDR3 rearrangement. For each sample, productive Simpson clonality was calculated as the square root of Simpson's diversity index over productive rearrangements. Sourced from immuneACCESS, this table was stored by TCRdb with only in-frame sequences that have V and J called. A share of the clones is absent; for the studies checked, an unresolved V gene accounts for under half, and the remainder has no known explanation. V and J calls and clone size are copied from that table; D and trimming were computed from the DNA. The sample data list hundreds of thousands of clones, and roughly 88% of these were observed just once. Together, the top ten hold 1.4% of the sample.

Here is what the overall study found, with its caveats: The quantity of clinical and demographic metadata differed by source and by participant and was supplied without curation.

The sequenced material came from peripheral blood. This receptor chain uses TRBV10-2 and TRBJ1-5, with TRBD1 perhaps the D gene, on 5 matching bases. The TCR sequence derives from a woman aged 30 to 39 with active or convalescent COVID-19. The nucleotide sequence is TGCGCCAGCAGCCCCGCGACAGTTTATAGCAATCAGCCCCAGCATTTT. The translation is CASSPATVYSNQPQHF.